This T cell receptor beta chain was documented in a study of shared clonotypes between healthy human individuals. Libraries were prepared by immunoSEQ multiplex PCR; TCRdb keeps only in-frame clonotypes and omits some of them. The sample includes some 480,000 clones, roughly 85% of them seen just once. V shed 3 bases and J shed 2 bases, with 7 bases lying between them. The CDR3 runs 13 residues. CDR1 and CDR2 from the germline V gene are SGDLS and YYNGEE. Sample: PBMCs. The clonotype was recovered from a woman aged 40 to 50 in good health. Some clones in this sample may be carry-over from other donors' samples. This rearrangement joins TRBV9 to TRBJ2-3; D gene ambiguous. The CDR3 nucleotides are TGTGCCAGCAGCGCCTTAGACACAGATACGCAGTATTTT. As protein: CASSALDTDTQYF.